This is a list of T cell receptor beta chains from one sample in a study of blood T cell repertoires in COVID-19. TCRdb keeps only in-frame clones here, not all; method: immunoSEQ multiplex PCR. In the table there are more than 110,000 clones, more than 80% of which are singletons. Sequences were obtained from peripheral blood. These receptors were taken from a woman aged 80 or over in a cohort sampled during active or convalescent COVID-19. CDR3s include the opening cysteine and the closing phenylalanine or tryptophan. D genes are given only for firm matches. Only some rows state a clone size, as once, few, many or a class for expanded clones.

size: .
D: TRBD1
V: TRBV7-9
J: TRBJ1-1
CDR3: CASSRRDRVPEAFF
DNA: TGTGCCAGCAGCCGCCGGGACAGGGTTCCTGAAGCTTTCTTT

size: .
D: .
V: TRBV5-4
J: TRBJ2-3
CDR3: CASGRGTRTDTQYF
DNA: TGTGCCAGCGGTAGGGGGACCCGCACAGATACGCAGTATTTT

size: .
D: TRBD1
V: TRBV15
J: TRBJ2-3
CDR3: CATSRKRDRGFPDTQYF
DNA: TGTGCCACCAGCAGAAAAAGGGACAGGGGTTTTCCTGATACGCAGTATTTT

size: once
D: .
V: TRBV6-5
J: TRBJ1-5
CDR3: CASKTQGGGNQPQHF
DNA: TGTGCCAGCAAAACTCAGGGCGGGGGCAATCAGCCCCAGCATTTT

size: .
D: .
V: TRBV9
J: TRBJ2-3
CDR3: CASSVDRRGFSPDTQYF
DNA: TGTGCCAGCAGCGTAGATAGGCGGGGTTTCTCTCCAGATACGCAGTATTTT

size: .
D: TRBD1
V: TRBV27
J: TRBJ2-1
CDR3: CASSPRGDRVNNEQFF
DNA: TGTGCCAGCAGTCCAAGGGGGGACAGGGTAAACAATGAGCAGTTCTTC

size: .
D: .
V: TRBV7-9
J: TRBJ1-1
CDR3: CASSLVVKSEAFF
DNA: TGTGCCAGCAGCTTAGTAGTGAAGTCTGAAGCTTTCTTT

size: .
D: .
V: TRBV7-2
J: TRBJ1-5
CDR3: CASSFGRPGNQPQHF
DNA: TGTGCCAGCAGCTTTGGCAGGCCAGGGAATCAGCCCCAGCATTTT

size: .
D: .
V: TRBV6-5
J: TRBJ2-5
CDR3: CASSPREDRTTQYF
DNA: TGTGCCAGCAGTCCCCGGGAAGACCGCACGACCCAGTACTTC

size: .
D: .
V: TRBV6-5
J: TRBJ1-1
CDR3: CASPRDYGTEAFF
DNA: TGTGCCAGTCCCAGGGATTATGGAACTGAAGCTTTCTTT